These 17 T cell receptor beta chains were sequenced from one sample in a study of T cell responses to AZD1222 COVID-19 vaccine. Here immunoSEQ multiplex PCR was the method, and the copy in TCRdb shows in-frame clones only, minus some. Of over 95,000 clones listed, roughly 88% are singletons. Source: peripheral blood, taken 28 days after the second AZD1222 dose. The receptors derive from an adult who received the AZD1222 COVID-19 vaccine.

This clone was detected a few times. CDR3 loop: CASSSQGQVRGDTQYF. DNA for the CDR3: TGTGCCAGCAGCTCCCAGGGACAGGTTCGGGGAGATACGCAGTATTTT. The chain combines TRBV7-9 with TRBJ2-3, with 8 bases fitting TRBD1. With V trimmed by 4 bases and J by 5 bases, 11 bases remained unmatched. Germline lookup yields CDR1 SEHNR and CDR2 FQNEAQ (reference sequence). The CDR3 runs to 16 residues.

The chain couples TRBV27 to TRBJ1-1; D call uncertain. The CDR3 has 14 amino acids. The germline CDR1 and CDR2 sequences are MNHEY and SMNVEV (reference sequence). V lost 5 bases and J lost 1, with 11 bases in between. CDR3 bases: TGTGCCAGCAGTACCTCTTGGGCGAACACTGAAGCTTTCTTT. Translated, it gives CASSTSWANTEAFF.

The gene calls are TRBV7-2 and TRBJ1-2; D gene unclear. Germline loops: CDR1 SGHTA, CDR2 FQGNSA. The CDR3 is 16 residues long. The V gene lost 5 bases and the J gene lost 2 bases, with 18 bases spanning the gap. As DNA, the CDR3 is TGTGCCAGCAGCCAATCACGGGTCTCCCTCAACTATGGCTACACCTTC. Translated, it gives CASSQSRVSLNYGYTF. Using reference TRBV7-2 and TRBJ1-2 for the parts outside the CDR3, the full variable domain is GAGVSQSPSNKVTEKGKDVELRCDPISGHTALYWYRQSLGQGLEFLIYFQGNSAPDKSGLPSDRFSAERTGGSVSTLTIQRTQQEDSAVYLCASSQSRVSLNYGYTFGSGTRLTVV.

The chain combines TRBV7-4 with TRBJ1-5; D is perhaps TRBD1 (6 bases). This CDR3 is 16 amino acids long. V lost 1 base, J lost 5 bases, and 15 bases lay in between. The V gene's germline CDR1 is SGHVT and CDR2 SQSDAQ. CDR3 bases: TGTGCCAGCAGCTTAGGGGCGGGGGGCTTCCATCAGCCCCAGCATTTT. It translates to CASSLGAGGFHQPQHF. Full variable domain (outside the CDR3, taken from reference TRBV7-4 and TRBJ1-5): GAGVSQSPRYKVAKRGRDVALRCDSISGHVTLYWYRQTLGQGSEVLTYSQSDAQRDKSGRPSGRFSAERPERSVSTLKIQRTEQGDSAVYLCASSLGAGGFHQPQHFGDGTRLSIL.

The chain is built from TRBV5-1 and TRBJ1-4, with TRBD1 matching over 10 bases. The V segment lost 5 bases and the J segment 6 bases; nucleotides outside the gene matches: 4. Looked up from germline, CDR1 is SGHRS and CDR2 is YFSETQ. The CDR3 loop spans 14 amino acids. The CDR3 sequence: CASRSGTGDEKLFF. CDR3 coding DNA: TGCGCCAGCAGGTCCGGGACAGGGGATGAAAAACTGTTTTTT.

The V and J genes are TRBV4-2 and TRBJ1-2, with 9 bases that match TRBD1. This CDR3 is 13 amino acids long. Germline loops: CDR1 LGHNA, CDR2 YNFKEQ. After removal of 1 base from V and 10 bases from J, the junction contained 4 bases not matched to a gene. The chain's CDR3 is CASSQAGDRDYTF. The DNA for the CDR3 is TGTGCCAGCAGCCAAGCTGGGGACAGGGACTACACCTTC.

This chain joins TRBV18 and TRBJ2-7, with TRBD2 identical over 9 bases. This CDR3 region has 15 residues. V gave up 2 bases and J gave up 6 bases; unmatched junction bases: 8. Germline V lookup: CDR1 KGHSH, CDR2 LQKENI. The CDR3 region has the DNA TGTGCCAGCTCACCAATTCCCGCGGGGGGGCCCGAGCAGTACTTC. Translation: CASSPIPAGGPEQYF.

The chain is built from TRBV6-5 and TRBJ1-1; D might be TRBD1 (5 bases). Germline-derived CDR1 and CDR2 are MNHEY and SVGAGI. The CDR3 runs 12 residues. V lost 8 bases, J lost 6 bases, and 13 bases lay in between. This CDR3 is CASEIRGAEAFF. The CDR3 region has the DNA TGTGCCAGCGAGATCCGGGGGGCTGAAGCTTTCTTT.

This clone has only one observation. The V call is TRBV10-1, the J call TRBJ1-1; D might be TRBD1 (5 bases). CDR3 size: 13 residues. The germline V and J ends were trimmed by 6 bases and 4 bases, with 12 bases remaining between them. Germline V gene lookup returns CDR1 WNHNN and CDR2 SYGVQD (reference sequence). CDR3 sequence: CASSNGQSTEAFF. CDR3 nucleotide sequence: TGCGCCAGCAGCAACGGACAAAGCACTGAAGCTTTCTTT.

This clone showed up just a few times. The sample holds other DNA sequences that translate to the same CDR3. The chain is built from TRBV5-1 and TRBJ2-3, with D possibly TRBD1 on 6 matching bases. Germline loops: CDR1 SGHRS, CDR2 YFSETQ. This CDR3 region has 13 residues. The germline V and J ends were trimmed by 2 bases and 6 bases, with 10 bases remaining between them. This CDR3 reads CASSFPGDDTQYF. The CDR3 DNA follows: TGCGCCAGCAGCTTCCCAGGGGATGATACGCAGTATTTT. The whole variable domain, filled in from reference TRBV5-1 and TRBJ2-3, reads KAGVTQTPRYLIKTRGQQVTLSCSPISGHRSVSWYQQTPGQGLQFLFEYFSETQRNKGNFPGRFSGRQFSNSRSEMNVSTLELGDSALYLCASSFPGDDTQYFGPGTRLTVL.

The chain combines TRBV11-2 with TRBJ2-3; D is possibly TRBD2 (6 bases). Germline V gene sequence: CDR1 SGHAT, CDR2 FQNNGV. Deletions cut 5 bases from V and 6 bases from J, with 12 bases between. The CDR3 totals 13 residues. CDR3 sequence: CASSHLGGDTQYF. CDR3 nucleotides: TGTGCCAGCAGCCATCTCGGGGGTGATACGCAGTATTTT.

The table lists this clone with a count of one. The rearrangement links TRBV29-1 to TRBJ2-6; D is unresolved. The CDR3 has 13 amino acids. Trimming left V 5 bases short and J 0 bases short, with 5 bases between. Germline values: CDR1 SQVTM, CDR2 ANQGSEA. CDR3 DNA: TGCAGCGTTACGACCTCTGGGGCCAACGTCCTGACTTTC. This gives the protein CSVTTSGANVLTF. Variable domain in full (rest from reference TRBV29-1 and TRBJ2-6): SAVISQKPSRDICQRGTSLTIQCQVDSQVTMMFWYRQQPGQSLTLIATANQGSEATYESGFVIDKFPISRPNLTFSTLTVSNMSPEDSSIYLCSVTTSGANVLTFGAGSRLTVL.

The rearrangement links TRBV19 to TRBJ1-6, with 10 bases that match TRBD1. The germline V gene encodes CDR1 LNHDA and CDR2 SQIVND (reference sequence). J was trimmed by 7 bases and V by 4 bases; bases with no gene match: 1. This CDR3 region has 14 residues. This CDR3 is CASSKGQGNSPLHF. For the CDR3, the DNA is TGTGCCAGTAGTAAGGGACAGGGGAATTCACCCCTCCACTTT.

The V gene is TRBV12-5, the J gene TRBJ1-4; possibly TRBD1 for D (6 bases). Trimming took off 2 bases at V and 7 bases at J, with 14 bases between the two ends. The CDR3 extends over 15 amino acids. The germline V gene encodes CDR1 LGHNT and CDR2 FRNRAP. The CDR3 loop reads CASGLYRAGGEKLFF. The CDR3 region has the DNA TGTGCTAGTGGTTTGTACAGGGCTGGGGGTGAAAAACTGTTTTTT. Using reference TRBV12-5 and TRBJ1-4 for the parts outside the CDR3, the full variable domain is DARVTQTPRHKVTEMGQEVTMRCQPILGHNTVFWYRQTMMQGLELLAYFRNRAPLDDSGMPKDRFSAEMPDATLATLKIQPSEPRDSAVYFCASGLYRAGGEKLFFGSGTQLSVL.

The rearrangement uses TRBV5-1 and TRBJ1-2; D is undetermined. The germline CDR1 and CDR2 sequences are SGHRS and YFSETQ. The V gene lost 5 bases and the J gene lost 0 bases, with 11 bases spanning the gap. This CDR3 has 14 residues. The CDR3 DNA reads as TGCGCCAGCAGGTTAGGATCCACTAACTATGGCTACACCTTC. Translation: CASRLGSTNYGYTF.

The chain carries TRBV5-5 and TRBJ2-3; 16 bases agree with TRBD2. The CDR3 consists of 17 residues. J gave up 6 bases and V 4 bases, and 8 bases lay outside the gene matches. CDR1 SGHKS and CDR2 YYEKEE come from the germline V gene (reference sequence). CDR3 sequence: CASSPGTSGGAVDTQYF. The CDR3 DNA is TGTGCCAGCAGCCCCGGGACTAGCGGGGGGGCCGTGGATACGCAGTATTTT.

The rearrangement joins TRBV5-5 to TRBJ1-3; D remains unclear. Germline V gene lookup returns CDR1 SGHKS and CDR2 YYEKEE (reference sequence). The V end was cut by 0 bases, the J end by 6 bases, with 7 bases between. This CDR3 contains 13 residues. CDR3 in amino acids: CASSLGGLNTIYF. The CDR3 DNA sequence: TGTGCCAGCAGCTTGGGAGGACTAAACACCATATATTTT.